Listed here are 20 T cell receptor beta chains from one sample, sequenced in a study of human T cells and chemical hapten exposure. The time point is: patch test 1, 2 weeks after DPC sensitization. Specified treatment: therapeutic diphenylcyclopropenone sensitization with weekly scalp DPC. TCRdb analysed the RACE reads with MiXCR anew, one entry per CDR3 protein. The sample consists of around 160,000 distinct CDR3 sequences, about 15% of them appearing once. Sequencing was performed on whole blood, taken in connection with sensitization to the hapten diphenylcyclopropenone (DPC). The receptors were gathered from a woman under 40 with alopecia areata. Some clones in this sample may be carry-over from other donors' samples.

This clonotype came up many times. This chain joins TRBV7-6 and TRBJ2-3; D is unresolved. Germline V gives CDR1 SGHVS, CDR2 FNYEAQ. Trimming took 4 bases from V and 2 from J, leaving 19 bases between them. The CDR3 covers 17 residues. The CDR3 DNA sequence: TGTGCCAGCAGCTCCAAACGGGTCGGCGGATACACAGATACGCAGTATTTT. Protein: CASSSKRVGGYTDTQYF. The full variable domain, its missing parts supplied by reference TRBV7-6 and TRBJ2-3, is GAGVSQSPRYKVTKRGQDVALRCDPISGHVSLYWYRQALGQGPEFLTYFNYEAQQDKSGLPNDRFSAERPEGSISTLTIQRTEQRDSAMYRCASSSKRVGGYTDTQYFGPGTRLTVL.

There are many counts of this clonotype. The chain recombines TRBV9 with TRBJ2-3; D is unresolved. Germline V gene data show CDR1 as SGDLS and CDR2 as YYNGEE. The CDR3 extends over 17 amino acids. V lost 0 bases and J lost 0, with 14 bases in between. The CDR3 region is CASSVGSGRASTDTQYF. As DNA, the CDR3 is TGTGCCAGCAGCGTAGGATCGGGCAGAGCTAGCACAGATACGCAGTATTTT.

This clonotype was detected ten times or more. The V call is TRBV4-1, the J call TRBJ1-3; D is unresolved. CDR3 length: 16 residues. From germline, CDR1 is MGHRA and CDR2 YSYEKL. Deletions cut 0 bases from V and 8 bases from J, with 17 bases between. For the CDR3, the DNA is TGCGCCAGCAGCCAAGAACCCCAGCTCGTTTCGGACACCATATATTTT. Protein: CASSQEPQLVSDTIYF.

This clonotype was counted many times. The J gene is TRBJ2-2, the V gene TRBV6-4; weak D call: TRBD2 (6 bases). The ends were cut back, 6 bases at V and 3 bases at J, with 17 bases in the middle. The V gene's germline CDR1 is MRHNA and CDR2 SNTAGT. This CDR3 region has 16 residues. CDR3 sequence reads: CASRETSFSDTGELFF. In DNA, the CDR3 is TGTGCCAGCAGAGAGACTAGTTTCTCGGACACCGGGGAGCTGTTTTTT.

The chain carries TRBV5-6 and TRBJ2-3; no reliable D call. The CDR3 contains 14 residues. With 4 bases removed from V and 2 bases from J, the gap between germline ends came to 11 bases. The V gene's germline CDR1 is SGHDT and CDR2 YYEEEE. The CDR3 is CASSPSQITDTQYF. CDR3 nucleotides: TGTGCCAGCAGCCCTTCTCAGATCACAGATACGCAGTATTTT.

A few counts support this clonotype. V gene TRBV20-1 combines with J gene TRBJ2-5; D possibly corresponds to TRBD1 (6 bases). V lost 6 bases and J 1 base, leaving 15 bases between the germline ends. CDR1 DFQATT and CDR2 SNEGSKA come from the germline V gene (reference sequence). The length of the CDR3 is 14 residues. DNA of the CDR3: TGCAGTGCCGTCTCACCAGGGGTCCAAGAGACCCAGTACTTC. Translation gives CSAVSPGVQETQYF.

This clonotype has a handful of counts. The chain couples TRBV6-6 to TRBJ1-6, with 10 bases matching TRBD1. CDR1 and CDR2 (germline): MNHNY, SVGAGI (reference sequence). CDR3 length equals 15 residues. The trim removed 5 bases at V and 9 bases at J, leaving 7 bases unmatched. The CDR3 region is CASSQTGTGVSPLHF. The CDR3 DNA sequence: TGTGCCAGCAGTCAAACCGGGACAGGGGTTTCACCCCTCCACTTT.

This chain joins TRBV6-6 and TRBJ2-3; no clear D. V shed 6 bases and J shed 1 base, with 8 bases lying between them. Germline V gene lookup returns CDR1 MNHNY and CDR2 SVGAGI (reference sequence). This CDR3 has 13 amino acids. Here the CDR3 DNA reads TGTGCCAGCAGGGCCCGGGGCACAGATACGCAGTATTTT. Protein sequence: CASRARGTDTQYF.

With respect to this clonotype: The CDR3 ends on some other residue instead of the conserved phenylalanine or tryptophan, so this is likely a read error. The V and J genes are TRBV9 and TRBJ1-3; 7 positions agree with TRBD1. The CDR3 consists of 19 residues. CDR1 and CDR2 (germline): SGDLS, YYNGEE. The V and J ends lost 3 bases and 3 bases, in that order; junction bases with no gene match: 18. DNA for the CDR3: TGTGCCAGCAGCGATACTCTCCTTTGGGCAGGGGGAGGTGGAAACACCATATATCTT. This gives the protein CASSDTLLWAGGGGNTIYL.

This clonotype was counted only a few times. This rearrangement joins TRBV29-1 to TRBJ2-1; a weak D match, TRBD2 (6 bases). V lost 7 bases and J lost 7, with 11 bases in between. Germline V gene data show CDR1 as SQVTM and CDR2 as ANQGSEA. This CDR3 has 11 amino acids. CDR3 loop: CSGSAGNEQFF. The CDR3 DNA is TGCAGCGGAAGTGCGGGGAATGAGCAGTTCTTC.

V and J are TRBV9 and TRBJ2-3, with 7 bases that match TRBD2. Germline assignment: CDR1 SGDLS and CDR2 YYNGEE. V trimming: 0 bases; J trimming: 4 bases; junction bases outside the gene matches: 11. This CDR3 has 17 amino acids. This CDR3 reads CASSVAGRGSPPDTQYF. In nucleotides, the CDR3 is TGTGCCAGCAGCGTAGCTGGGAGGGGCTCCCCCCCAGATACGCAGTATTTT.

This clonotype was recorded a few times. V and J are TRBV10-3 and TRBJ1-6; possible D gene TRBD1, 6 bases. The CDR3 runs 15 residues. The germline CDR1 and CDR2 sequences are ENHRY and SYGVKD. Trimming stripped 0 bases from V and 10 bases from J, with 13 bases between. The CDR3 here is CAISESGLGGSPLHF. The CDR3 DNA follows: TGTGCCATCAGTGAGTCAGGTTTAGGGGGATCACCCCTCCACTTT.

In its sample, this clonotype was seen a few times. The chain has TRBV4-2 and TRBJ2-2; unclear D gene. The CDR3 is 12 residues long. Trimming cost V 1 base and J 7 bases, with 4 bases left between them. Germline V gives CDR1 LGHNA, CDR2 YNFKEQ. The CDR3, as DNA: TGTGCCAGCAGCCAAGGTATCGGGGAGCTGTTTTTT. Translation gives CASSQGIGELFF.

This clonotype appeared a few times. V and J are TRBV3-1 and TRBJ2-1; 9 positions match TRBD2. CDR3 length equals 14 residues. Germline V lookup: CDR1 LGHDT, CDR2 YNNKEL (reference sequence). The junction had 2 bases not matched to a gene; V was cut back by 4 bases and J by 4 bases. CDR3 loop: CASSPSGNYNEQFF. CDR3 bases: TGTGCCAGCAGCCCTAGCGGGAATTACAATGAGCAGTTCTTC.

The chain is built from TRBV19 and TRBJ2-5; tentative D call: TRBD1 (6 bases). The CDR3 loop spans 17 amino acids. V was trimmed by 7 bases and J by 1 base, leaving 22 bases between them. Germline V CDR1 and CDR2: LNHDA, SQIVND (reference sequence). The CDR3 loop is CASTIRKGQGTQETQYF. The CDR3 bases are TGTGCCAGTACCATTCGGAAGGGCCAGGGGACCCAAGAGACCCAGTACTTC. Full variable domain (outside the CDR3, taken from reference TRBV19 and TRBJ2-5): DGGITQSPKYLFRKEGQNVTLSCEQNLNHDAMYWYRQDPGQGLRLIYYSQIVNDFQKGDIAEGYSVSREKKESFPLTVTSAQKNPTAFYLCASTIRKGQGTQETQYFGPGTRLLVL.

There are many counts of this clonotype. The rearrangement links TRBV5-1 to TRBJ2-2; no reliable D call. V was pared by 2 bases and J by 5 bases, with 10 bases between. This CDR3 comprises 14 residues. The germline gives CDR1 SGHRS, CDR2 YFSETQ. The CDR3 bases are TGCGCCAGCAGCTTTTCGTCGGTTACCGGGGAGCTGTTTTTT. Its translation is CASSFSSVTGELFF. The variable domain in full, completed from reference TRBV5-1 and TRBJ2-2, reads KAGVTQTPRYLIKTRGQQVTLSCSPISGHRSVSWYQQTPGQGLQFLFEYFSETQRNKGNFPGRFSGRQFSNSRSEMNVSTLELGDSALYLCASSFSSVTGELFFGEGSRLTVL.

This clonotype came up a few times. The chain is built from TRBV4-2 and TRBJ1-4; the match to TRBD1 covers 9 bases. After removal of 3 bases from V and 0 bases from J, the junction contained 2 bases not matched to a gene. CDR3 size: 16 residues. The germline CDR1 and CDR2 sequences are LGHNA and YNFKEQ. As DNA, the CDR3 is TGTGCCAGCAGCCAGACAGGGGGTGCAACTAATGAAAAACTGTTTTTT. Protein: CASSQTGGATNEKLFF.

The chain links TRBV19 to TRBJ2-3, with 7 positions matching TRBD2. After removal of 2 bases from V and 0 bases from J, the junction contained 2 bases not matched to a gene. The CDR3 covers 15 residues. Germline V CDR1 and CDR2: LNHDA, SQIVND (reference sequence). The CDR3 DNA sequence: TGTGCCAGTAGTATATACGGGGGGAGCACAGATACGCAGTATTTT. Translated, it gives CASSIYGGSTDTQYF.

This clonotype has only a few counts. The chain is built from TRBV7-9 and TRBJ1-4; 10 nucleotides match TRBD1. The CDR3 loop spans 15 amino acids. V gave up 5 bases and J gave up 7 bases; unmatched junction bases: 7. Germline values: CDR1 SEHNR, CDR2 FQNEAQ (reference sequence). The CDR3 protein is CASSPSDRGREKLFF. CDR3 DNA sequence: TGTGCCAGCAGCCCGAGTGACAGGGGGCGTGAAAAACTGTTTTTT.

V gene TRBV7-8 combines with J gene TRBJ1-5, with 7 bases matching TRBD1. J was trimmed by 0 bases and V by 1 base; bases with no gene match: 3. Germline loops: CDR1 SGHVS, CDR2 FQNEAQ. The length of the CDR3 is 16 residues. The CDR3 spells CASSLGRGYSNQPQHF. The CDR3 DNA is TGTGCCAGCAGCTTAGGCAGGGGGTATAGCAATCAGCCCCAGCATTTT.